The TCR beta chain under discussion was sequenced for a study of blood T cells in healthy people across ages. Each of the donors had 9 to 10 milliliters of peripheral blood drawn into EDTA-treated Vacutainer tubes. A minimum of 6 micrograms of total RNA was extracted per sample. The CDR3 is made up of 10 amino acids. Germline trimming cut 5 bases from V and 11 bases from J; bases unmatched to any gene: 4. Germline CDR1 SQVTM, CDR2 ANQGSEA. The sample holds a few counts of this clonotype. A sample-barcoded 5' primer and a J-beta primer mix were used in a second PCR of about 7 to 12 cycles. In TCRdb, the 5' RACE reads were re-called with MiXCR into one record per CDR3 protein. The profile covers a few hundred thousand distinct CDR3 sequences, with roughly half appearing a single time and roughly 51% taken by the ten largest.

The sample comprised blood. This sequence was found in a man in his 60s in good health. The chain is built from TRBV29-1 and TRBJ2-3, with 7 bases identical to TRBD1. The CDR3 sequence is CSVRTGLQYF. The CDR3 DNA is TGCAGCGTTCGGACAGGCCTGCAGTATTTT.